This T cell receptor (beta chain) was documented in a study of Ad26.COV2.S vaccination and SARS-CoV-2 variants. Study-wide background: Ad26.COV2.S shots went into the muscle once or twice, 56 days apart.

The treatment denotes: roughly 19 received Ad26.COV2.S at low or high dose, single or two shots; roughly 5 received placebo; per-sample allocation not given. Sampling occurred on day 63 after the first vaccine or placebo injection. CDR1 is LGHDT and CDR2 is YNNKEL in the germline V gene (reference sequence). This CDR3 region has 15 residues. Trimming at V came to 7 bases and at J to 2 bases, leaving 7 bases not matched to a gene. The method was immunoSEQ multiplex PCR; TCRdb's version includes in-frame clones alone and lacks a portion of them. The sample has hundreds of thousands of clones, about 92% seen once; the top ten hold approximately 1.6%.

Source: peripheral blood, taken in a trial of Ad26.COV2.S vaccine versus placebo. The chain is built from TRBV3-1 (or the pseudogene TRBV3-2) and TRBJ2-3, with 9 nucleotides matching TRBD2. This receptor was taken from a person aged 18 to 65 who received the Ad26.COV2.S COVID-19 vaccine or a placebo. The CDR3 nucleotides are TGTGCCAGCAATGAGCGGGGGGCTGCCACAGATACGCAGTATTTT. This encodes CASNERGAATDTQYF.